Listed below are T cell receptor beta chains from one sample, sequenced in a study of early T cells in non-severe SARS-CoV-2 infection. TCRdb re-called the 5' RACE reads with MiXCR, one entry per CDR3 protein. This table holds roughly 80,000 distinct CDR3 sequences, less than 20% found once. Specimen: whole blood. The receptor source for this set is an adult who was a healthcare worker with PCR-confirmed SARS-CoV-2 infection or an uninfected control (not recorded which). The CDR3 runs from the conserved cysteine through the conserved F or W. A D gene is named only where the DNA matches it firmly. Only some rows state a clone size, as once, few, many or a class for expanded clones.

>.|few|TRBV27|TRBJ1-2
TGTGCCAGCAGCCCCTTTGTGAGGTTAGCCTATGGCTACACCTTC
CASSPFVRLAYGYTF
>TRBD2|.|TRBV10-1|TRBJ2-1
TGCGCCAGCAGTGACAAGCGGGGCGACTACAATGAGCAGTTCTTC
CASSDKRGDYNEQFF
>.|few|TRBV7-6|TRBJ2-1
TGTGCCAGCAGCCCGGGGGACGAGCAGTTCTTC
CASSPGDEQFF
>.|few|TRBV19|TRBJ2-6
TGTGCCAGTAGTGGAGGGGGCGCCACCAGCTCTGGGGCCAACGTCCTGACTTTC
CASSGGGATSSGANVLTF
>.|few|TRBV21-1|TRBJ2-4
TGTGCCAGCAGCAAAACTTGGGACAGGGGAGCCAAAAACATTCAGTACTTC
CASSKTWDRGAKNIQYF
>.|few|TRBV25-1|TRBJ1-2
TGTGCCAGCAGTGACGCGGGTGGGAATAGAGGCTACACCTTC
CASSDAGGNRGYTF
>.|.|TRBV20-1|TRBJ2-7
TGCAGTGCCCAGCCGGTCCCCAGGGTGGTGGGCGAGCAGTACTTC
CSAQPVPRVVGEQYF
>.|.|TRBV29-1|TRBJ2-1
TGCAGCTCAATGGGGGGCGGAGGCTATGAGCAGTTCTTC
CSSMGGGGYEQFF
>TRBD2|many|TRBV5-4|TRBJ2-7
TGTGCCAGCAGCACCTTAGCGGGCCTACTCTCCTACGAGCAGTACTTC
CASSTLAGLLSYEQYF
>TRBD1|.|TRBV19|TRBJ1-5
TGTGCCAGTAGTATGGACAGGGAAGGCAATCAGCCCCAGCATTTT
CASSMDREGNQPQHF